The entry below describes one TCR beta chain. The data stem from a study of T cell changes during pregnancy in multiple sclerosis. Sequencing was performed with immunoSEQ multiplex PCR; in TCRdb, only in-frame clones are kept and a portion is missing. The sample shows under 30,000 clones, roughly 87% of them seen only once. The CDR3 sequence is 16 residues long. CDR1 is SNHLY, CDR2 FYNNEI, per germline. Trimming cost V 8 bases and J 1 base; bases outside gene matches: 13. This chain connects TRBV2 to TRBJ2-7; 8 bases are a match to TRBD1. Sequenced here: CD8+ T cells from peripheral blood mononuclear cells, sampled in the second trimester of pregnancy. The clonotype originates from a female donor with multiple sclerosis, enrolled in a pregnancy study. In DNA form, the CDR3 reads TGTGCCAGCTTGGCCCCAGGGGGCGTTAGGTCCTACGAGCAGTACTTC. As protein: CASLAPGGVRSYEQYF.